This T cell receptor beta chain was sequenced during a study of PD-1 blockade in classical Hodgkin lymphoma. Across the whole study: A 3 mg/kg intravenous dose of nivolumab was received by patients every 2 weeks.

The method was immunoSEQ multiplex PCR; TCRdb's version includes in-frame clones alone and lacks a portion of them. Here the sample spans 10,000 to 15,000 clones, roughly 84% being singletons. Findings of the study overall: Complete responders possessed baseline diversity comparable to newly diagnosed patients. Repertoires differed for reasons still undefined, possibly disease activity or prior therapy. The authors excluded patients who started nivolumab under 1 year after ASCT.

With regard to this clone: Its cognate antigen is unknown.

The CDR3 has 15 amino acids. The J segment lost 0 bases and the V segment lost 6 bases, leaving 7 bases of the junction unmatched. The germline gives CDR1 MNHNY, CDR2 SVGAGI (reference sequence). After autologous stem cell transplantation all patients relapsed, and prior brentuximab vedotin exposure differed between cohorts. It was by magnetic negative selection that CD8+ T cells were isolated from thawed PBMCs. The sequence was collected from a human donor with classical Hodgkin lymphoma. The chain links TRBV6-6 to TRBJ2-5; 7 nucleotides match TRBD1. The source was CD8+ T cells from blood, collected at baseline. CDR3 sequence (DNA): TGTGCCAGCAGCCCCGGGACAGAGTACCAAGAGACCCAGTACTTC. This gives the protein CASSPGTEYQETQYF.